This is a list of T cell receptor beta chains from one sample in a study of CD8+ T cells in alopecia areata. Assay: immunoSEQ multiplex PCR; the TCRdb copy retains only in-frame clones and omits some. The sample shows around 100,000 clones, 86% of them seen only once. The sample consisted of CD8+ T cells sorted from blood, taken at approximately week 30, from a patient treated with tofacitinib. These TCRs come from a human donor with alopecia areata. CDR3s include the opening cysteine and the closing phenylalanine or tryptophan. A D gene is named only where the DNA matches it firmly. Size values are once, few and many counts, or a class for expanded clones, and some rows have none.

d_call,clone_size,j_call,v_call,cdr3_aa,cdr3_nt
TRBD2,.,TRBJ2-1,TRBV13,CARCGGAQRELKDEQFF,TGTGCCAGGTGCGGGGGCGCCCAGCGGGAGTTGAAAGATGAGCAGTTCTTC
TRBD2,.,TRBJ2-1,TRBV13,CASSFLGTSTNEQFF,TGTGCCAGCAGCTTCTTGGGGACTAGCACAAATGAGCAGTTCTTC
TRBD1,.,TRBJ1-1,TRBV9,CASSGTGTGSSEAFF,TGTGCCAGCAGCGGAACCGGGACAGGGTCCTCTGAAGCTTTCTTT
.,.,TRBJ1-5,TRBV27,CASSSNRDGNQPQHF,TGTGCCAGCAGTTCAAACAGGGATGGCAATCAGCCCCAGCATTTT
.,.,TRBJ1-1,TRBV7-9,CASSLARGINTEAFF,TGTGCCAGCAGCTTAGCGAGGGGGATTAACACTGAAGCTTTCTTT
.,few,TRBJ2-6,TRBV23-1,CASSPLDSSGANVLTF,TGCGCCAGCAGTCCACTAGACAGCTCTGGGGCCAACGTCCTGACTTTC
.,.,TRBJ2-1,TRBV9,CASSAVGEQFF,TGTGCCAGCAGCGCGGTAGGCGAGCAGTTCTTC
.,.,TRBJ1-1,TRBV2,CASSESVDLGHTEAFF,TGTGCCAGCAGTGAATCAGTGGATCTGGGCCACACTGAAGCTTTCTTT
TRBD1,.,TRBJ2-7,TRBV5-4,CASSPRTGGLRSEQYF,TGTGCCAGCAGCCCCAGGACAGGGGGCCTGAGGAGTGAGCAGTACTTC
TRBD2,once,TRBJ2-3,TRBV30,CAWSDTSVTDTQYF,TGTGCCTGGAGTGACACTAGCGTCACAGATACGCAGTATTTT
.,.,TRBJ1-1,TRBV4-1,CASSQVGGGTEAFF,TGCGCCAGCAGCCAAGTCGGGGGAGGCACTGAAGCTTTCTTT
.,.,TRBJ2-5,TRBV29-1,CSALRSQETQYF,TGCAGCGCCCTGCGGAGCCAAGAGACCCAGTACTTC
.,.,TRBJ1-2,TRBV11-2,CASSLGRAYGYTF,TGTGCCAGCAGCTTAGGGAGGGCCTATGGCTACACCTTC
TRBD2,.,TRBJ2-1,TRBV14,CASSRTGLAGGAYNEQFF,TGTGCCAGCAGCCGAACGGGACTAGCGGGTGGAGCCTACAATGAGCAGTTCTTC
.,once,TRBJ2-1,TRBV6-1,CAVKPGRYNEQFF,TGTGCCGTCAAACCGGGCCGCTACAATGAGCAGTTCTTC
TRBD2,.,TRBJ2-2,TRBV27,CASRIRSGRPTGELFF,TGTGCCAGCAGGATACGGAGCGGGAGACCCACCGGGGAGCTGTTTTTT
.,few,TRBJ2-3,TRBV5-6,CASSLRQSRTDTQYF,TGTGCCAGCAGCTTGCGCCAGTCCCGCACAGATACGCAGTATTTT
.,.,TRBJ1-5,TRBV7-3,CASSWDRDGSRDQPQHF,TGTGCCAGCAGCTGGGACCGGGACGGCTCTAGGGATCAGCCCCAGCATTTT
TRBD2,.,TRBJ2-7,TRBV27,CASGLAGNYEQYF,TGTGCCAGCGGACTAGCGGGAAACTACGAGCAGTACTTC
.,.,TRBJ2-5,TRBV7-6,CASSFEGEETQYF,TGTGCCAGCAGCTTTGAAGGGGAGGAGACCCAGTACTTC
TRBD2,once,TRBJ2-7,TRBV28,CASGPGSGETYEQYF,TGTGCCAGCGGTCCCGGTAGCGGGGAAACCTACGAGCAGTACTTC
.,.,TRBJ2-7,TRBV27,CASSFGFSYEQYF,TGTGCCAGCAGTTTCGGGTTTTCCTACGAGCAGTACTTC
.,few,TRBJ2-5,TRBV11-2,CASSSQSAESYQETQYF,TGTGCCAGCAGCTCTCAGTCGGCGGAATCGTACCAAGAGACCCAGTACTTC
TRBD1,.,TRBJ2-7,TRBV7-6,CASSLAYRGEQYF,TGTGCCAGCAGCTTAGCCTACAGGGGCGAGCAGTACTTC
.,.,TRBJ2-2,TRBV19,CASSSRVGNTGELFF,TGTGCCAGTAGTAGCCGGGTTGGGAACACCGGGGAGCTGTTTTTT
.,.,TRBJ2-1,TRBV6-5,CASGDVGDLYEQFF,TGTGCCAGCGGAGATGTCGGGGATCTCTATGAGCAGTTCTTC
.,once,TRBJ2-7,TRBV7-9,CASSLLGRRRSEQYF,TGTGCCAGCAGCTTACTTGGGCGTCGGCGTAGCGAGCAGTACTTC
.,.,TRBJ2-7,TRBV28,CASSPAYEQYF,TGTGCCAGCAGTCCCGCCTACGAGCAGTACTTC
.,.,TRBJ2-3,TRBV7-8,CASSMGRTDTQYF,TGTGCCAGCAGCATGGGAAGGACAGATACGCAGTATTTT
TRBD2,.,TRBJ2-7,TRBV27,CASSKLASNFYEQYF,TGTGCCAGCAGTAAACTAGCGTCCAACTTCTACGAGCAGTACTTC
.,.,TRBJ2-1,TRBV27,CASSKRRDEQFF,TGTGCCAGCAGTAAAAGGAGAGATGAGCAGTTCTTC
.,.,TRBJ2-6,TRBV5-1,CASAEWGGVRANVLTF,TGCGCCAGCGCCGAATGGGGCGGGGTGAGGGCCAACGTCCTGACTTTC
TRBD2,.,TRBJ2-1,TRBV29-1,CSVGLAGTNNEQFF,TGCAGCGTGGGGCTAGCGGGAACAAACAATGAGCAGTTCTTC
.,.,TRBJ2-2,TRBV6-5,CASSPAVGGELFF,TGTGCCAGCAGCCCGGCCGTCGGCGGGGAGCTGTTTTTT
.,.,TRBJ2-5,TRBV7-9,CASSFEPTMETQYF,TGTGCCAGCAGCTTTGAACCAACCATGGAGACCCAGTACTTC
.,.,TRBJ1-5,TRBV7-9,CASSLPGNQPQHF,TGTGCCAGCAGCTTACCGGGGAATCAGCCCCAGCATTTT
.,few,TRBJ2-7,TRBV7-8,CASSLEFPYEQYF,TGTGCCAGCAGCTTAGAGTTTCCCTACGAGCAGTACTTC
TRBD2,once,TRBJ2-1,TRBV11-2,CASSWTSQGPYNEQFF,TGTGCCAGCAGTTGGACTAGCCAAGGACCCTACAATGAGCAGTTCTTC
.,.,TRBJ2-1,TRBV9,CASSLEGGIFNEQFF,TGTGCCAGCAGCCTCGAGGGGGGGATATTTAATGAGCAGTTCTTC
.,.,TRBJ1-1,TRBV5-1,CASSYWWGLEAFF,TGCGCCAGCAGCTACTGGTGGGGTCTGGAAGCTTTCTTT
.,.,TRBJ2-7,TRBV5-4,CASSYGGSDYEQYF,TGTGCCAGCAGTTATGGCGGTAGCGACTACGAGCAGTACTTC
.,.,TRBJ2-3,TRBV18,CASSPRYAQGNTDTQYF,TGTGCCAGCTCACCACGGTACGCACAGGGCAACACAGATACGCAGTATTTT
.,.,TRBJ2-7,TRBV7-9,CASSLIRTELYYEQYF,TGTGCCAGCAGCTTAATACGGACAGAACTTTACTACGAGCAGTACTTC
.,.,TRBJ1-1,TRBV30,CAWSVVWANTEAFF,TGTGCCTGGAGTGTGGTGTGGGCCAACACTGAAGCTTTCTTT
.,few,TRBJ2-5,TRBV6-5,CASSPPQGYGETQYF,TGTGCCAGCAGTCCACCACAGGGATACGGAGAGACCCAGTACTTC
TRBD1,.,TRBJ1-1,TRBV28,CASSPKVWDRGPWNTEAFF,TGTGCCAGCAGCCCAAAGGTATGGGACAGGGGACCGTGGAACACTGAAGCTTTCTTT
.,.,TRBJ1-2,TRBV2,CARKAGYTF,TGTGCCAGGAAGGCCGGCTACACCTTC
TRBD1,.,TRBJ2-7,TRBV29-1,CSVELGQGAGEQYF,TGCAGCGTTGAATTAGGCCAGGGGGCTGGCGAGCAGTACTTC
.,once,TRBJ1-1,TRBV9,CASSPRGTLSANTEAFF,TGTGCCAGCAGCCCCAGAGGAACATTAAGTGCGAACACTGAAGCTTTCTTT